Below are 20 T cell receptor beta chains sequenced from a single sample in a study of cytomegalovirus exposure and HLA in healthy donors. It was with 60 Vbeta and 13 Jbeta primers that the PCR ran. Sequenced by immunoSEQ multiplex PCR; TCRdb stores in-frame clones only, minus some. Among some 150,000 clones listed, 80% to 90% were seen once. The sample was PBMCs. These receptors originate from a woman aged 30 to 39 in good health and CMV-seropositive.

V gene TRBV6-1 combines with J gene TRBJ2-5; 7 bases are shared with TRBD2. Losses at the gene ends were 4 bases for V and 3 bases for J; bases not matched to a gene: 2. This CDR3 has 13 amino acids. Germline V lookup: CDR1 MNHNS, CDR2 SASEGT. Here the CDR3 reads CASSVTSEETQYF. Written as DNA, the CDR3 is TGTGCCAGCAGTGTTACTAGCGAAGAGACCCAGTACTTC.

This clone has only one observation. V is TRBV7-3 and J is TRBJ1-2; no firm D call. Germline CDR1 and CDR2: SGHTA and FQGTGA. The CDR3 loop spans 11 amino acids. Trimming removed 5 bases at V and 7 bases at J, with 8 bases between. Here the CDR3 DNA reads TGTGCCAGCAGCGCCAGGATTGGCTACACCTTC. This encodes CASSARIGYTF.

The rearrangement joins TRBV5-1 to TRBJ1-4; D ambiguous. Germline loops: CDR1 SGHRS, CDR2 YFSETQ. The CDR3 totals 16 residues. V was cut by 0 bases and J by 7 bases, with 16 bases left in between. The CDR3 DNA is TGCGCCAGCAGCTTGGGTCCGGGCCGGGCGGGTGAAAAACTGTTTTTT. Translated, it gives CASSLGPGRAGEKLFF.

The chain joins TRBV7-6 to TRBJ2-5; the match to TRBD2 covers 8 bases. Matching the DNA end better, TRBJ2-7 makes the J call doubtful. The CDR3 sequence is 14 residues long. CDR1 and CDR2 (germline): SGHVS, FNYEAQ. In DNA, the CDR3 is TGTGCCAGCAGCTTTCGGGGGGGTCCCTACGAGCAGTACTTC. This codes for CASSFRGGPYEQYF.

The CDR3 reads CASSQDPWYGEQYF. The CDR3 region has the DNA TGCGCCAGCAGCCAAGACCCGTGGTACGGCGAGCAGTACTTC. The chain combines TRBV4-3 with TRBJ2-7; D ambiguous. The V end lost 0 bases, the J end lost 6 bases, and 12 bases lay between the germline ends. The germline CDR1 and CDR2 sequences are LGHNA and YSLEER. The CDR3 extends over 14 amino acids.

V gene TRBV4-1 combines with J gene TRBJ2-2; 10 nucleotides agree with TRBD2. The CDR3 is made up of 15 amino acids. With 5 bases clipped from V and 7 bases from J, the junction kept 7 bases outside the gene matches. Germline assignment: CDR1 MGHRA and CDR2 YSYEKL. The chain's CDR3 is CASSYSGGGGGELFF. DNA of the CDR3: TGCGCCAGCAGCTACAGCGGGGGGGGAGGCGGGGAGCTGTTTTTT.

V gene TRBV30 combines with J gene TRBJ2-7, with 9 nucleotides matching TRBD1. The CDR3 runs to 14 residues. CDR1 and CDR2 (germline): GTSNPN, SVGIG (reference sequence). The junction had 12 bases not matched to a gene; V was cut back by 4 bases and J by 8 bases. The CDR3 DNA reads TGTGCCTGGAATCCATCCGACAGGGGGTGGAAGCAGTACTTC. Encoded protein: CAWNPSDRGWKQYF.

The chain carries TRBV5-6 and TRBJ2-3, with a tentative D call TRBD1 (5 bases). The CDR3 loop spans 15 amino acids. Germline lookup yields CDR1 SGHDT and CDR2 YYEEEE. Trimming took 0 bases from V and 3 from J, leaving 11 bases between them. CDR3 bases: TGTGCCAGCAGCTTGGGATCAGGGTGGACAGATACGCAGTATTTT. It encodes CASSLGSGWTDTQYF.

The V and J genes are TRBV30 and TRBJ1-5; D ambiguous. The ends were cut back, 0 bases at V and 0 bases at J, with 9 bases in the middle. Germline CDR1 reads GTSNPN; CDR2 reads SVGIG (reference sequence). This CDR3 contains 15 residues. The CDR3 region has the DNA TGTGCCTGGAGTGTCGGGTACGATAGCAATCAGCCCCAGCATTTT. Protein sequence: CAWSVGYDSNQPQHF.

CDR3 amino acids: CASRQADYEQYF. The CDR3, as DNA: TGTGCCAGCCGCCAGGCAGACTACGAGCAGTACTTC. This chain joins TRBV6-1 and TRBJ2-7; no firm D call. The germline V and J ends were trimmed by 8 bases and 3 bases, with 11 bases remaining between them. The CDR3 covers 12 residues. CDR1 and CDR2 from the germline V gene are MNHNS and SASEGT.

V and J are TRBV12-5 and TRBJ2-3; maybe TRBD2 (6 bases). CDR3 length: 15 amino acids. Germline V lookup: CDR1 LGHNT, CDR2 FRNRAP. The ends were cut back, 2 bases at V and 3 bases at J, with 12 bases in the middle. The CDR3 here is CASGLLGAGTDTQYF. CDR3 nucleotide sequence: TGTGCTAGTGGTTTGTTAGGGGCGGGGACAGATACGCAGTATTTT. Supplemented by reference TRBV12-5 and TRBJ2-3, the full variable domain reads DARVTQTPRHKVTEMGQEVTMRCQPILGHNTVFWYRQTMMQGLELLAYFRNRAPLDDSGMPKDRFSAEMPDATLATLKIQPSEPRDSAVYFCASGLLGAGTDTQYFGPGTRLTVL.

The CDR3 sequence: CASSSGDEQYF. CDR3 DNA sequence: TGTGCCAGCAGTTCAGGCGACGAGCAGTACTTC. The rearrangement joins TRBV6-6 to TRBJ2-7; no definite D call. Looked up from germline, CDR1 is MNHNY and CDR2 is SVGAGI (reference sequence). The CDR3 covers 11 residues. With 4 bases removed from V and 5 bases from J, the gap between germline ends came to 6 bases.

This clone has only one observation. The chain combines TRBV29-1 with TRBJ1-2; D may be TRBD1 (6 bases). The germline gives CDR1 SQVTM, CDR2 ANQGSEA. V lost 6 bases and J lost 4, with 21 bases in between. This CDR3 has 15 amino acids. The CDR3 loop is CSVPRRQDRGYGYTF. The CDR3 DNA reads TGCAGCGTCCCCCGACGACAGGACCGAGGCTATGGCTACACCTTC.

The gene calls are TRBV5-4 and TRBJ1-1; maybe TRBD1 (5 bases). V was shortened by 3 bases and J by 2 bases, with 11 bases between the two germline ends. CDR3 length: 14 residues. CDR1 and CDR2 from the germline V gene are SGHNT and YYREEE (reference sequence). The CDR3 loop reads CASSSKTVNTEAFF. CDR3 DNA: TGTGCCAGCAGCTCGAAGACAGTAAACACTGAAGCTTTCTTT.

The chain carries TRBV19 and TRBJ1-2, with 8 bases aligning to TRBD1. CDR1 is LNHDA, CDR2 SQIVND, per germline (reference sequence). CDR3 length equals 13 residues. After removal of 5 bases from V and 6 bases from J, the junction contained 5 bases not matched to a gene. The CDR3 nucleotides are TGTGCCAGTAGTCCCCGGGACAGGAATGGCTACACCTTC. This sequence encodes CASSPRDRNGYTF.

The V gene is TRBV19, the J gene TRBJ2-2; 8 positions match TRBD1. Germline trimming cut 6 bases from V and 6 bases from J; bases unmatched to any gene: 3. Germline CDR1 and CDR2: LNHDA and SQIVND (reference sequence). CDR3 length equals 13 residues. The CDR3 DNA follows: TGTGCCAGTAGCGACAGGGGATCCGGGGAGCTGTTTTTT. Protein: CASSDRGSGELFF.

The chain carries TRBV5-1 and TRBJ2-5; TRBD1 aligns across 7 bases. Germline V gene data show CDR1 as SGHRS and CDR2 as YFSETQ. J lost 1 base, V lost 3 bases, and 3 bases had no gene match. The CDR3 covers 14 residues. The CDR3 loop is CASSSGQPQETQYF. In DNA, the CDR3 is TGCGCCAGCAGCTCGGGACAGCCCCAAGAGACCCAGTACTTC. Supplemented by reference TRBV5-1 and TRBJ2-5, the full variable domain reads KAGVTQTPRYLIKTRGQQVTLSCSPISGHRSVSWYQQTPGQGLQFLFEYFSETQRNKGNFPGRFSGRQFSNSRSEMNVSTLELGDSALYLCASSSGQPQETQYFGPGTRLLVL.

This clone was counted once. The genes are TRBV18 and TRBJ1-1, with D perhaps matching TRBD1 (5 bases). Germline V lookup: CDR1 KGHSH, CDR2 LQKENI. V was pared by 2 bases and J by 4 bases, with 8 bases between. CDR3 length: 13 amino acids. DNA of the CDR3: TGTGCCAGCTCACCAGGTAGGGGCACTGAAGCTTTCTTT. Translated: CASSPGRGTEAFF.

The J gene is TRBJ2-3, the V gene TRBV9, with D hard to call. Germline CDR1 reads SGDLS; CDR2 reads YYNGEE. The germline V and J ends were trimmed by 0 bases and 7 bases, with 9 bases remaining between them. The CDR3 length is 13 residues. The CDR3 sequence is CASSVAGRHTQYF. CDR3 DNA: TGTGCCAGCAGCGTAGCGGGTCGGCATACGCAGTATTTT.

The V gene is TRBV5-1, the J gene TRBJ2-3; D perhaps matches TRBD1 (6 bases). This CDR3 has 14 amino acids. CDR1 and CDR2 (germline): SGHRS, YFSETQ. V was shortened by 5 bases and J by 2 bases, with 12 bases between the two germline ends. CDR3: CASSLQGPTDTQYF. In nucleotides, the CDR3 is TGCGCCAGCAGTTTACAGGGACCCACAGATACGCAGTATTTT.